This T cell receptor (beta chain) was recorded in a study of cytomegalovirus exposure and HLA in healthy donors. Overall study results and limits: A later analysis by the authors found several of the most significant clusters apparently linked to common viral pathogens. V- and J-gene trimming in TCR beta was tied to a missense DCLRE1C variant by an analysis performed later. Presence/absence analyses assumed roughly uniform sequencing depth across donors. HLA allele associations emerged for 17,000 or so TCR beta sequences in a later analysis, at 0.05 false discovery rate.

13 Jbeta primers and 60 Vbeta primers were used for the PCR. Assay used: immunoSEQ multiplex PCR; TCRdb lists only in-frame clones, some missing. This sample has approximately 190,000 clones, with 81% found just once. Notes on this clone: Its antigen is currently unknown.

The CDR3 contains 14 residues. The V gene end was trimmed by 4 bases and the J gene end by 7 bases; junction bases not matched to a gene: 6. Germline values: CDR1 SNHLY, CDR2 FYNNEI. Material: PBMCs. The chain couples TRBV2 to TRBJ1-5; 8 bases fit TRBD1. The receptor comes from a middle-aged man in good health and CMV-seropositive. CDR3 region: CASSATGATQPQHF. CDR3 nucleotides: TGTGCCAGCAGTGCGACAGGGGCGACCCAGCCCCAGCATTTT.